The following is a T cell receptor (beta chain) sequence with its context. Its cognate antigen is unknown. The PCR was carried out with 60 Vbeta primers and 13 Jbeta primers. Using immunoSEQ multiplex PCR, the repertoire was profiled, and TCRdb retains in-frame clones only, with some absent. This sample yields roughly 6,200 clones, of which 51% are seen a single time; 5.8% belongs to the top ten. The sample originates from a study of cytomegalovirus exposure and HLA in healthy donors. The study, taken as a whole, reports: For most TCR beta V segments, an earlier analysis put the productive rate at about 90% or about 30% of the time. Available immune exposure information covered CMV serostatus only. According to reports, the classifier identified cytomegalovirus status with high specificity and sensitivity.

CDR1 is ENHRY, CDR2 SYGVKD, per germline. With 2 bases removed from V and 7 bases from J, the gap between germline ends came to 14 bases. CDR3 size: 14 residues. The chain is built from TRBV10-3 and TRBJ1-1; D remains ambiguous. This TCR derives from a man aged 25 to 40 in good health and CMV-seropositive. The specimen sequenced was PBMCs. DNA of the CDR3: TGTGCCATCAGTGAGAGGACTGCGATTGGTGAAGCTTTCTTT. This translates into CAISERTAIGEAFF.